This section outlines one T cell receptor (beta chain) sequence together with its context. This entry belongs to a study of blood T cell repertoires in COVID-19. TCRdb keeps only in-frame clones here, not all; method: immunoSEQ multiplex PCR. The profile covers about 350,000 clones, with around nine tenths appearing a single time and approximately 1% taken by the ten largest. V dropped 6 bases and J dropped 0; count of bases not matched to a gene: 1. CDR3 length equals 14 residues. Germline CDR1 and CDR2: WNHNN and SYGVQD (reference sequence). The receptor's source is a woman in her 30s who had been exposed to COVID-19. This chain links TRBV10-1 with TRBJ2-2; 7 nucleotides align to TRBD1. The sample comprised PBMCs or T cells enriched from blood (not recorded which). The CDR3 loop is CASRGTANTGELFF. CDR3 DNA sequence: TGCGCCAGCAGGGGGACAGCGAACACCGGGGAGCTGTTTTTT.